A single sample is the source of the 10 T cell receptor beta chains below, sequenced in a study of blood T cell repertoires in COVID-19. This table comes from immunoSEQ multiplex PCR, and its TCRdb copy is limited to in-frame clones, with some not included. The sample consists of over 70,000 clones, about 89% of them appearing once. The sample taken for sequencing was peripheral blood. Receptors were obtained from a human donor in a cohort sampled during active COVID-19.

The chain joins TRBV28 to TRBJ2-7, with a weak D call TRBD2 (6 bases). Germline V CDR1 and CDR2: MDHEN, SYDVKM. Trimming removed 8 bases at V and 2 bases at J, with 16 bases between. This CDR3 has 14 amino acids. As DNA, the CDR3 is TGTGCCAGCCGTAGGGCCGGAGGGGCCTACGAGCAGTACTTC. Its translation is CASRRAGGAYEQYF. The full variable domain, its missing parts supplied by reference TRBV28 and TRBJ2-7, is DVKVTQSSRYLVKRTGEKVFLECVQDMDHENMFWYRQDPGLGLRLIYFSYDVKMKEKGDIPEGYSVSREKKERFSLILESASTNQTSMYLCASRRAGGAYEQYFGPGTRLTVT.

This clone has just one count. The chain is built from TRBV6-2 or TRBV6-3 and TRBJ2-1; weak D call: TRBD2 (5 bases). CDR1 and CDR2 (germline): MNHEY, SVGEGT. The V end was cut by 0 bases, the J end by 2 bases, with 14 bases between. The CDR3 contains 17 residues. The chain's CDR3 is CASSYSVGDSAYNEQFF. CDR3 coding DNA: TGTGCCAGCAGTTACTCGGTCGGGGATTCAGCCTACAATGAGCAGTTCTTC.

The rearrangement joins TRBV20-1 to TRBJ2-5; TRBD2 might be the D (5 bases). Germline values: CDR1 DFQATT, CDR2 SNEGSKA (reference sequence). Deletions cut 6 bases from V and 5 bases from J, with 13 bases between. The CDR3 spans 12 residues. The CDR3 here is CSASWERETQYF. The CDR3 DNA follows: TGCAGTGCGAGTTGGGAGCGTGAGACCCAGTACTTC.

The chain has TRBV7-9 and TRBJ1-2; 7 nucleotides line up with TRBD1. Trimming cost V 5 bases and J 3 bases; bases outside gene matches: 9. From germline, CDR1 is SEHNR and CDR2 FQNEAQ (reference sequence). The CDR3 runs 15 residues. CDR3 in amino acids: CASSPQGTSDYGYTF. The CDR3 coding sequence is TGTGCCAGCAGCCCACAGGGGACATCAGACTATGGCTACACCTTC.

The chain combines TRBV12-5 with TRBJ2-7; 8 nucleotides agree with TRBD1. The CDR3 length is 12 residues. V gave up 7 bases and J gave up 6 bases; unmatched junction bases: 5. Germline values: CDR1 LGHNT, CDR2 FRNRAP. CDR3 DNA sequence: TGTGCTAGTGCGGGTACAGGGGGCGAGCAGTACTTC. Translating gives CASAGTGGEQYF.

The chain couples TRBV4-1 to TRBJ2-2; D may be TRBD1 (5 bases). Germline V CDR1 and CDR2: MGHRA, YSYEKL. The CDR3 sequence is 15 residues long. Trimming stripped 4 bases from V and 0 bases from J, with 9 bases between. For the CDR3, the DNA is TGCGCCAGCAGCCTGGACATTGCGAACACCGGGGAGCTGTTTTTT. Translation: CASSLDIANTGELFF.

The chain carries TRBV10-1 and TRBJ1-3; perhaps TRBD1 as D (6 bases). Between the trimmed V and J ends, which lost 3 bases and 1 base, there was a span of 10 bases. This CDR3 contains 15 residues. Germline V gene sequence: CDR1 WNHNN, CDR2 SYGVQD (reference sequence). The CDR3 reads CASSDGQTSGNTIYF. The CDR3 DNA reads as TGCGCCAGCAGTGATGGACAGACTTCTGGAAACACCATATATTTT.

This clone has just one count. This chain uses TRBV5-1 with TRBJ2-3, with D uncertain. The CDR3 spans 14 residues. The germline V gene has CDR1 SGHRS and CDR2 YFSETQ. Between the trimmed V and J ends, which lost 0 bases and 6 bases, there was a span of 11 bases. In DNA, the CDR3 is TGCGCCAGCAGCTTGGAATCTATTACGGATACGCAGTATTTT. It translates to CASSLESITDTQYF. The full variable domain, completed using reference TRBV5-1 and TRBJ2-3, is KAGVTQTPRYLIKTRGQQVTLSCSPISGHRSVSWYQQTPGQGLQFLFEYFSETQRNKGNFPGRFSGRQFSNSRSEMNVSTLELGDSALYLCASSLESITDTQYFGPGTRLTVL.

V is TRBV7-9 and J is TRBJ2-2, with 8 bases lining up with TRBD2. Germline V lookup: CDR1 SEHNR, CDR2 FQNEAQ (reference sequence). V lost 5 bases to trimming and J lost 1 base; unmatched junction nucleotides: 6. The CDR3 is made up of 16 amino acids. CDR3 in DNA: TGTGCCAGCAGCAGGAACCGGGGGGGGAACACCGGGGAGCTGTTTTTT. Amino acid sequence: CASSRNRGGNTGELFF. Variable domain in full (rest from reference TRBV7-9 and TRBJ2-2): DTGVSQNPRHKITKRGQNVTFRCDPISEHNRLYWYRQTLGQGPEFLTYFQNEAQLEKSRLLSDRFSAERPKGSFSTLEIQRTEQGDSAMYLCASSRNRGGNTGELFFGEGSRLTVL.

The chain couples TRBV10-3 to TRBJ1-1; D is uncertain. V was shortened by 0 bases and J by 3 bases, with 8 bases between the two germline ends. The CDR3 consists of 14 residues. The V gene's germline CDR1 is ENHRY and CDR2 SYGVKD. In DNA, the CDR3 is TGTGCCATCAGTGAGTCGCCGGAGTACACTGAAGCTTTCTTT. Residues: CAISESPEYTEAFF.